This T cell receptor beta chain was observed in a study of metastatic and nonmetastatic thyroid tumors. Study information: Comparative analysis of repertoires was undertaken across blood and tumor or nodule tissue obtained from malignant and benign thyroid patients.

Details on this clone: Its target is unknown.

TCRdb reprocessed the PCR reads using MiXCR. The sample has 40,000 or so clones, roughly 27% seen once. Thyroid surgery took place with no prior treatment in any patient. Trimming at V came to 5 bases and at J to 7 bases, leaving 13 bases not matched to a gene. The CDR3 covers 15 residues. The germline V gene has CDR1 DFQATT and CDR2 SNEGSKA (reference sequence). Study-wide points: As reported, TCR beta diversity in blood and tumor was significantly higher in malignant thyroid tumors than in benign nodules.

Sequenced: blood. This chain uses TRBV20-1 with TRBJ2-1, with 8 bases identical to TRBD2. The receptor was isolated from a female donor with papillary thyroid cancer or a benign thyroid nodule (not recorded which). Some clones in this sample may be carry-over from other donors' samples. Here the CDR3 DNA reads TGCAGTGCTCTCGCAAATAGCGGGACGTGGAATGAGCAGTTCTTC. Translating it yields CSALANSGTWNEQFF.